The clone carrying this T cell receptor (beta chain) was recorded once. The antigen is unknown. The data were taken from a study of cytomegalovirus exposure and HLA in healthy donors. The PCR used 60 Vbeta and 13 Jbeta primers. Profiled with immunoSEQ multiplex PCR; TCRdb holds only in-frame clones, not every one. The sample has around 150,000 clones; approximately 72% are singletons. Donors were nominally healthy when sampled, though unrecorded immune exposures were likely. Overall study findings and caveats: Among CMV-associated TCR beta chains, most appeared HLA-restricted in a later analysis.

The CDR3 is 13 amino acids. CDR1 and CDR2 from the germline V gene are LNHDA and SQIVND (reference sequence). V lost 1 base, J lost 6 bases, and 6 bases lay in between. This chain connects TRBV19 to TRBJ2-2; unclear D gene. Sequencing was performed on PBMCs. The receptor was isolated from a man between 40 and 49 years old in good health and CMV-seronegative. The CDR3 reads CASSIGLAGELFF. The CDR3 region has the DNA TGTGCCAGTAGTATAGGTTTAGCCGGGGAGCTGTTTTTT.